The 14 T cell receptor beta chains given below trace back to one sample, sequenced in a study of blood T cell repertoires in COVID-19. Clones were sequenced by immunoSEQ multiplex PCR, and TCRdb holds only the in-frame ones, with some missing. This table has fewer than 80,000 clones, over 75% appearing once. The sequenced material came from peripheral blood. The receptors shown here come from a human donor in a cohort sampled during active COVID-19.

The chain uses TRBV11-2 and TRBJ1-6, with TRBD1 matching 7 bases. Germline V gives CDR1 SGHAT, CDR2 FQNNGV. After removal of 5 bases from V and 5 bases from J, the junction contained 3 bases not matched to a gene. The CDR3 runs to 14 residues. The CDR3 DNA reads TGTGCCAGCAGCCGGGACAGAAATAATTCACCCCTCCACTTT. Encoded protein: CASSRDRNNSPLHF.

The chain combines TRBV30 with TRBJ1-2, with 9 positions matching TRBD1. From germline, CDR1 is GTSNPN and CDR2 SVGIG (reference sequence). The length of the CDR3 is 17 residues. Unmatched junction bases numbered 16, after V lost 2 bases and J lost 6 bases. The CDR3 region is CAWSHGPGQGFDNGYTF. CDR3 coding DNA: TGTGCCTGGAGTCATGGCCCGGGACAGGGTTTTGATAATGGCTACACCTTC.

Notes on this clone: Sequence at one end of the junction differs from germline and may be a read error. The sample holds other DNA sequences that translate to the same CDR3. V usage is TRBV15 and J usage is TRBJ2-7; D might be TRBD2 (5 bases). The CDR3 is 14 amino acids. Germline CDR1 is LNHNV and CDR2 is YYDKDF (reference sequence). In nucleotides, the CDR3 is TGTGCCACCAGCAGAGATCGGGGAAGTTACGAGCAGTACTTT. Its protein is CATSRDRGSYEQYF.

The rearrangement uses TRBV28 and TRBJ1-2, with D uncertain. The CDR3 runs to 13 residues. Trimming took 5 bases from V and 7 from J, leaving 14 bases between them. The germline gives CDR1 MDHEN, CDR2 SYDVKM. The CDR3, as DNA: TGTGCCAGCAGTCCCACATTGACTTTTGGCTACACCTTC. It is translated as CASSPTLTFGYTF.

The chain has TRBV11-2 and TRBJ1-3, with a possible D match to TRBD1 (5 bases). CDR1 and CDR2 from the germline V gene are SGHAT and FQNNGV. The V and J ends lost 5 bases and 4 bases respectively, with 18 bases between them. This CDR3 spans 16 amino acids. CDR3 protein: CASSREGGGVGNTIYF. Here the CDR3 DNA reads TGTGCCAGCAGCCGGGAGGGCGGAGGGGTAGGAAACACCATATATTTT.

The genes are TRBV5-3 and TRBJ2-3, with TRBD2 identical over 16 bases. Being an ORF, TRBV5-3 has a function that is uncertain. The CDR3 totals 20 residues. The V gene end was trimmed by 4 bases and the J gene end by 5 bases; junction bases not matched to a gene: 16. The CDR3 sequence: CARSAGLAGGPLVALDTQYF. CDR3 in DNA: TGTGCCAGAAGCGCGGGACTAGCGGGGGGGCCTCTCGTCGCACTAGATACGCAGTATTTT.

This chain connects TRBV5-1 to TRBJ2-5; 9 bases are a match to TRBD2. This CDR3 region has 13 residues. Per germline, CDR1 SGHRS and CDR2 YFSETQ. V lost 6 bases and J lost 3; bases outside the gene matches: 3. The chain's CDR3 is CASMAGGKETQYF. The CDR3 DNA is TGCGCCAGCATGGCGGGGGGGAAAGAGACCCAGTACTTC.

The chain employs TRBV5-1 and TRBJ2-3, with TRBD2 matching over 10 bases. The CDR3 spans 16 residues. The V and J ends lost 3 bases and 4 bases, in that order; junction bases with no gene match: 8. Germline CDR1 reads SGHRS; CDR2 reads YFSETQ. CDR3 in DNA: TGCGCCAGCAGCTCCCAACTAGCGGGACCCTCAGATACGCAGTATTTT. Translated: CASSSQLAGPSDTQYF.

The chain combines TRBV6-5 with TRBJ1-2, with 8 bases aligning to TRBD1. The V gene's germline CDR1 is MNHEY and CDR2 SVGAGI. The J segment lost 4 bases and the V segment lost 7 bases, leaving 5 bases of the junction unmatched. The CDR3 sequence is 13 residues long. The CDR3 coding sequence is TGTGCCAGCACTCCGGGACAGGTCTATGGCTACACCTTC. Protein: CASTPGQVYGYTF.

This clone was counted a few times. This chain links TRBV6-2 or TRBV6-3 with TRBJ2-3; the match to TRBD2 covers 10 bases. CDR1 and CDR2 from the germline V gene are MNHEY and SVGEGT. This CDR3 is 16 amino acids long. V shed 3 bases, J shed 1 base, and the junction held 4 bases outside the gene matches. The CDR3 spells CASSYSLAGGTDTQYF. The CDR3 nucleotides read TGTGCCAGCAGTTATTCCCTAGCGGGGGGCACAGATACGCAGTATTTT.

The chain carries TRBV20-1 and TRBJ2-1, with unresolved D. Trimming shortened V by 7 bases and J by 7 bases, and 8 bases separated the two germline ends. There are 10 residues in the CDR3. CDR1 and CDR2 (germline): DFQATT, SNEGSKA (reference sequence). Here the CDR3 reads CSGNSNEQFF. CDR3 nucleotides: TGCAGTGGTAATTCGAATGAGCAGTTCTTC.

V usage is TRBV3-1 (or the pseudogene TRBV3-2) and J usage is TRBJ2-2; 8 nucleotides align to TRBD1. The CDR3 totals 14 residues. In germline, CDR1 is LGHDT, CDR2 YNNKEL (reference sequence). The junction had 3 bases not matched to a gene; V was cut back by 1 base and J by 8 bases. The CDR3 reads CASSQAGGRGELFF. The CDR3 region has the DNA TGTGCCAGCAGCCAAGCAGGGGGCCGGGGGGAGCTGTTTTTT.

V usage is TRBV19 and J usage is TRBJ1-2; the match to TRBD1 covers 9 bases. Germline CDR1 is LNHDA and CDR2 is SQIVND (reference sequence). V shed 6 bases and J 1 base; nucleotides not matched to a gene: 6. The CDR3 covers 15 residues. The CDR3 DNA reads TGTGCCAGTAGCCCCGACAGGGGGAATAACTATGGCTACACCTTC. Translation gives CASSPDRGNNYGYTF.

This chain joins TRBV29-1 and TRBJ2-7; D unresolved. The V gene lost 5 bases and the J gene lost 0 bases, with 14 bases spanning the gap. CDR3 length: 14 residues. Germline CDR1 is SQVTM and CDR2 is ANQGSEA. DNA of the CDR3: TGCAGCGTTCAGGAATGGATGAGCTCCTACGAGCAGTACTTC. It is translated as CSVQEWMSSYEQYF.